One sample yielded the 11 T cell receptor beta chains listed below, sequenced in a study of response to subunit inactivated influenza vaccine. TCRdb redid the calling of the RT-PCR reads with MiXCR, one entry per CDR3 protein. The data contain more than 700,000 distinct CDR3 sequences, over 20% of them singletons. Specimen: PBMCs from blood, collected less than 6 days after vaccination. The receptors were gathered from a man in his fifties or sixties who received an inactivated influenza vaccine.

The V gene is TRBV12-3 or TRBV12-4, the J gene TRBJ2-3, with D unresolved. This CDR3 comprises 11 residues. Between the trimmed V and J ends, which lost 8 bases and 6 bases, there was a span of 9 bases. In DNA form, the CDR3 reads TGTGCCAGCGGACGGCTTGATACGCAGTATTTT. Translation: CASGRLDTQYF.

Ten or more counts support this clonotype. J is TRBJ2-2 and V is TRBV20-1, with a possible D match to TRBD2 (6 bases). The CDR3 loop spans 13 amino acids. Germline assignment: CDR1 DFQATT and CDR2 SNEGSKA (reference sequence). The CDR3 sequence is CSARTTNTGELFF. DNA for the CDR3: TGCAGCGCCCGGACTACCAACACCGGGGAGCTGTTTTTT.

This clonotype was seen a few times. For the CDR3, the DNA is TGCAGCGCTAGGACTAGCGGCCCCGAGACCCAGTACTTC. This sequence encodes CSARTSGPETQYF. J is TRBJ2-5 and V is TRBV29-1; 10 bases agree with TRBD2. The V gene's germline CDR1 is SQVTM and CDR2 ANQGSEA. The V gene end was trimmed by 7 bases and the J gene end by 5 bases; junction bases not matched to a gene: 7. This CDR3 is built from 13 residues.

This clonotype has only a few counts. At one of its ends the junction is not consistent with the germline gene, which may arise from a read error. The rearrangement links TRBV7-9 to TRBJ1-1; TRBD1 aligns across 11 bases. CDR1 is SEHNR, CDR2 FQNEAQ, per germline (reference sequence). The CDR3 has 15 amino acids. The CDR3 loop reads CASGTWDRGNAEAFF. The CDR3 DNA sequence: TGTGCCAGCGGAACATGGGACAGGGGGAACGCTGAAGCTTTCTTT.

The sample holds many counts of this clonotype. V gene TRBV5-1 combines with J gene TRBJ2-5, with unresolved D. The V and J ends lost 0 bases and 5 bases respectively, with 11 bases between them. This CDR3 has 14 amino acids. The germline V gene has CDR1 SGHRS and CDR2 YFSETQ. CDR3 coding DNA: TGCGCCAGCAGCTTGGCCAACTATATGGAGACCCAGTACTTC. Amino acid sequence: CASSLANYMETQYF.

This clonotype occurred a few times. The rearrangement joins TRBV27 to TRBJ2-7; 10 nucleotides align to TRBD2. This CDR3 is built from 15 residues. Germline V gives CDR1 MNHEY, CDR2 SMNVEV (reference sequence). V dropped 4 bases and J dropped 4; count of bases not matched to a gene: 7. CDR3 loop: CASSSRGLAFYEQYF. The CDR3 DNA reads TGTGCCAGCAGTTCTAGGGGACTAGCGTTTTACGAGCAGTACTTC.

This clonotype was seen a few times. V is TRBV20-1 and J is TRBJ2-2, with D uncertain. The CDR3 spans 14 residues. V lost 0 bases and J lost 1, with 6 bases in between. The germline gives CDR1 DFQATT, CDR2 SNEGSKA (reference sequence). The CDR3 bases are TGCAGTGCTAGAGACTTCATGAACACCGGGGAGCTGTTTTTT. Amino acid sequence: CSARDFMNTGELFF.

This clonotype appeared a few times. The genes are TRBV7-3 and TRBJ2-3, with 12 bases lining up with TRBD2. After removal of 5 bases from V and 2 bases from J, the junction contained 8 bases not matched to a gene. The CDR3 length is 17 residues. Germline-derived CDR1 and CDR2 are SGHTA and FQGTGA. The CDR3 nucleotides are TGTGCCAGCAGCCTAGGGACTAGCGGGTGGCCCACAGATACGCAGTATTTT. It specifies CASSLGTSGWPTDTQYF.

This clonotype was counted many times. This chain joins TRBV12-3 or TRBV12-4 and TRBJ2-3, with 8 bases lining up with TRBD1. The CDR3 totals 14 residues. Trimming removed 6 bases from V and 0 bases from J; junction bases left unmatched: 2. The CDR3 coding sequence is TGTGCCAGCAGGAGGACAGGGAGCACAGATACGCAGTATTTT. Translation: CASRRTGSTDTQYF.

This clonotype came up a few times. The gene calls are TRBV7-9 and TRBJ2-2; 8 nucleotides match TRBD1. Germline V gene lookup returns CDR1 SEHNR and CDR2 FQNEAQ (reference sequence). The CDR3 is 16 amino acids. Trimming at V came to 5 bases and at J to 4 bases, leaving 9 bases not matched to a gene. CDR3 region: CASSHWTGLATGELFF. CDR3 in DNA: TGTGCCAGCAGCCATTGGACAGGGCTCGCCACCGGGGAGCTGTTTTTT.

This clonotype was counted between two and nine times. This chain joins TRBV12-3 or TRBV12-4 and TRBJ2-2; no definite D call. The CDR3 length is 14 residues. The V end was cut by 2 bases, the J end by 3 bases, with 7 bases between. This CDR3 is CASSLYTDTGELFF. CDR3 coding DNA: TGTGCCAGCAGTTTATACACGGACACCGGGGAGCTGTTTTTT.